This TCR beta chain was identified in a study of blood T cell repertoires in COVID-19. Study context: Acute-phase and convalescent COVID-19 samples originated in the United States, Italy and Spain. In each case, the material was cDNA or gDNA derived from T cells, B-cell-depleted T cells, or PBMCs.

Methods used by the authors: Reference gene primer amplification gave nucleated cell count estimates. The method was immunoSEQ multiplex PCR; TCRdb's version includes in-frame clones alone and lacks a portion of them. V and J calls and clone size are those listed in that table; D and trimming were worked out from the DNA. The data contain approximately 150,000 clones, roughly 87% of them singletons. V was pared by 0 bases and J by 5 bases, with 14 bases between. The V gene's germline CDR1 is MNHEY and CDR2 SVGAGI. This CDR3 comprises 15 residues. Grouping used clinical history reported by participants in a survey and questionnaire.

The TCR was taken from a human donor with acute COVID-19. The donor label of this sample is uncertain. The rearrangement links TRBV6-5 to TRBJ2-7, with a tentative D call TRBD2 (7 bases). The source material was PBMCs or T cells enriched from blood (not recorded which). CDR3 protein: CASSYSFGGLDEQYF. The CDR3, as DNA: TGTGCCAGCAGTTACTCGTTCGGGGGGCTTGACGAGCAGTACTTC.